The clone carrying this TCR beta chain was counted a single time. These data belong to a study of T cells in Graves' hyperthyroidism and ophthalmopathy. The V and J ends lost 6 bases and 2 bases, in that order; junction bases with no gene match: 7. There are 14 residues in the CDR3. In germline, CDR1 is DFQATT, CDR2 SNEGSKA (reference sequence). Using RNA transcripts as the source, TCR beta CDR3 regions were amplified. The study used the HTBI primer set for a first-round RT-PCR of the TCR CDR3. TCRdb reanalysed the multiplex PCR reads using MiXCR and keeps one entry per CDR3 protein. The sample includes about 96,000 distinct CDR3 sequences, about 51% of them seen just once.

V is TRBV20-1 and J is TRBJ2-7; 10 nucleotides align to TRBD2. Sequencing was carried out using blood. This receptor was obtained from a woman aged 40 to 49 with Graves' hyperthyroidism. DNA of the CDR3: TGCAGTGCCCGGGGGCTAGCGGGAGCCTACGAGCAGTACTTC. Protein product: CSARGLAGAYEQYF.